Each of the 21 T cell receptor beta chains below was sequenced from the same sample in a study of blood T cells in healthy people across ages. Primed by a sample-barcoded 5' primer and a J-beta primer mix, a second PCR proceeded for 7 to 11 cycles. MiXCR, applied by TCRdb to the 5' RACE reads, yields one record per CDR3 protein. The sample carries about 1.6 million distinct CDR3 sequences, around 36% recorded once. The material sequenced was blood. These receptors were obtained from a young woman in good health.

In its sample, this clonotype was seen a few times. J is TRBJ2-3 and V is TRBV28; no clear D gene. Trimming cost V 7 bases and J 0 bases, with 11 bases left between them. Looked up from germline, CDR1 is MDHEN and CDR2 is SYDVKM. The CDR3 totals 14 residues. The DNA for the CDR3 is TGTGCCAGCACCCCCCGCCCCAGCACAGATACGCAGTATTTT. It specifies CASTPRPSTDTQYF.

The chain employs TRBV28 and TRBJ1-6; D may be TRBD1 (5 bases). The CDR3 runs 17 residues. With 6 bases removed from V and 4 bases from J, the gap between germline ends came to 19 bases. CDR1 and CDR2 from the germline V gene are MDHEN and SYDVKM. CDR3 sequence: CASSRTNAGDYNSPLHF. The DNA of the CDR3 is TGTGCCAGCAGCCGAACCAATGCGGGGGATTATAATTCACCCCTCCACTTT.

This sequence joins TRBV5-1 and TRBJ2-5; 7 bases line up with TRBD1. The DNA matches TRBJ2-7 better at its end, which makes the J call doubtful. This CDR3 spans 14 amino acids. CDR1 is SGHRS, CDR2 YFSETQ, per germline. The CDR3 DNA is TGCGCCAGCAGCTGTACGACAGGGAACTACGAGCAGTACTTC. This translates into CASSCTTGNYEQYF.

CDR3 nucleotides: TGTGCCCGCACCCGCGATACGCAGTATTTT. This codes for CARTRDTQYF. The V gene is TRBV19, the J gene TRBJ2-3; D gene ambiguous. Trimming took 11 bases from V and 6 from J, leaving 9 bases between them. CDR1 and CDR2 from the germline V gene are LNHDA and SQIVND (reference sequence). CDR3 size: 10 residues.

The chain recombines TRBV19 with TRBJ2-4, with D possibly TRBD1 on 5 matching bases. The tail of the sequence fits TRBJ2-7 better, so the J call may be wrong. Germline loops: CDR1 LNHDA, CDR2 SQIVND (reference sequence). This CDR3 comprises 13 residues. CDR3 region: CASSPDMSYEQYF. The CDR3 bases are TGTGCCAGTAGCCCGGACATGTCCTACGAGCAGTACTTC.

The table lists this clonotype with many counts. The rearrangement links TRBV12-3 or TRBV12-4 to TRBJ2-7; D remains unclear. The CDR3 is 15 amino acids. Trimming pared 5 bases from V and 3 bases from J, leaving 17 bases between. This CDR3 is CASSHALEKIYEQYF. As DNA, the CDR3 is TGTGCCAGCAGTCACGCACTGGAGAAAATCTACGAGCAGTACTTC.

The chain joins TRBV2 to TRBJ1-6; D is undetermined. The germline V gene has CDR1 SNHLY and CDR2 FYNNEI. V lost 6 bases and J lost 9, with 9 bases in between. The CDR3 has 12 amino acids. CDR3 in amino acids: CASRSVVSPLHF. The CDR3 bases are TGTGCCAGCAGGAGCGTCGTTTCACCCCTCCACTTT.

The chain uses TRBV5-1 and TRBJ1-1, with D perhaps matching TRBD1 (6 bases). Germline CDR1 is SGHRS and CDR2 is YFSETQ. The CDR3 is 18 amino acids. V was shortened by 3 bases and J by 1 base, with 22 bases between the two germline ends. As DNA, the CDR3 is TGCGCCAGCAGCTCACCTAATACAGGGTCACCCAAGAACACTGAAGCTTTCTTT. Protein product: CASSSPNTGSPKNTEAFF.

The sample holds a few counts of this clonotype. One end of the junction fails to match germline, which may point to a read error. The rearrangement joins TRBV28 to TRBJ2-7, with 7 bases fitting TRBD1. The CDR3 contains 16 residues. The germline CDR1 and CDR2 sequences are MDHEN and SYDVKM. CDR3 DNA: TGCCTCGGTGAACGTCGCAGGGACAGCCGCCCCTACGAGCAGTACTTC. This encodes CLGERRRDSRPYEQYF.

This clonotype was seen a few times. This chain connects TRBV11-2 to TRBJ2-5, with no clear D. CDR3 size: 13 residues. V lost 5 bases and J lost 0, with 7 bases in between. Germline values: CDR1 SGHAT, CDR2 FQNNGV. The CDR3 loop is CASSPPYQETQYF. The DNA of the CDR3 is TGTGCCAGCAGCCCGCCGTACCAAGAGACCCAGTACTTC. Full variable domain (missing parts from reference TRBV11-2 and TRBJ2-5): EAGVAQSPRYKIIEKRQSVAFWCNPISGHATLYWYQQILGQGPKLLIQFQNNGVVDDSQLPKDRFSAERLKGVDSTLKIQPAKLEDSAVYLCASSPPYQETQYFGPGTRLLVL.

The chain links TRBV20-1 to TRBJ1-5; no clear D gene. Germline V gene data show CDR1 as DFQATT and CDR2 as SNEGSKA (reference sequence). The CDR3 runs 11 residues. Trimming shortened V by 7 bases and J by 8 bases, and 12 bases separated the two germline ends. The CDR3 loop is CSVSRGEPQHF. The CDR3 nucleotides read TGCAGTGTTAGCCGGGGTGAGCCCCAGCATTTT.

CDR3 nucleotide sequence: TGTGCCAGCTCGGCTAATGTGGGGGAGCTGTTTTTT. This codes for CASSANVGELFF. The rearrangement uses TRBV7-3 and TRBJ2-2; D not certain. Looked up from germline, CDR1 is SGHTA and CDR2 is FQGTGA. The CDR3 covers 12 residues. V was pared by 8 bases and J by 8 bases, with 12 bases between.

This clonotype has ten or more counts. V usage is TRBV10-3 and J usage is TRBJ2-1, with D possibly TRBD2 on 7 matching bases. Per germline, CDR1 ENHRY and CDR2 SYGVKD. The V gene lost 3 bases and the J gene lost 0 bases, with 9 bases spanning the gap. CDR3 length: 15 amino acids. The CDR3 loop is CAISDGGRSYNEQFF. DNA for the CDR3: TGTGCCATCAGTGACGGGGGGCGCTCCTACAATGAGCAGTTCTTC.

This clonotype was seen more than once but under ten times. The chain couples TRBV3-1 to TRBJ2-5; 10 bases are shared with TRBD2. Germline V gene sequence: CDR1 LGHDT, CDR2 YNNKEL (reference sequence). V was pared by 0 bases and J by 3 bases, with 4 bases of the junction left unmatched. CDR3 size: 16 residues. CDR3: CASSQDSLAGEETQYF. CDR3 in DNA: TGTGCCAGCAGCCAAGATAGTCTAGCGGGAGAAGAGACCCAGTACTTC.

The CDR3 DNA follows: TGTGCCAGCAAAAAAGGGGACAGGGCCTACGAGCAGTACTTC. Its translation is CASKKGDRAYEQYF. The chain carries TRBV2 and TRBJ2-7; TRBD1 agrees at 9 bases. This CDR3 is 14 amino acids long. The ends lost 7 bases at V and 2 bases at J; junction bases unmatched: 6. CDR1 and CDR2 (germline): SNHLY, FYNNEI.

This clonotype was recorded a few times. This CDR3 is CASSHQRGAPTYEQYF. The CDR3 nucleotides read TGTGCCAGCAGCCACCAGAGGGGGGCCCCAACCTACGAGCAGTACTTC. The chain couples TRBV7-6 to TRBJ2-7, with D perhaps matching TRBD1 or TRBD2 (6 bases each). Germline loops: CDR1 SGHVS, CDR2 FNYEAQ. Trimming cost V 5 bases and J 2 bases, with 19 bases left between them. CDR3 size: 16 residues.

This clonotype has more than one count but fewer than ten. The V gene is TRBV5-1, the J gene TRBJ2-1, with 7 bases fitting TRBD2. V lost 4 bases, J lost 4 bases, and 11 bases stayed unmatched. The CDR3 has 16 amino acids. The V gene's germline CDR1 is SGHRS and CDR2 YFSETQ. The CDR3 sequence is CASSPLGGSGYNEQFF. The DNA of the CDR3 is TGCGCCAGCAGCCCCTTAGGCGGGAGTGGGTACAATGAGCAGTTCTTC. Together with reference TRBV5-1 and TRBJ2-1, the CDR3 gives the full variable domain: KAGVTQTPRYLIKTRGQQVTLSCSPISGHRSVSWYQQTPGQGLQFLFEYFSETQRNKGNFPGRFSGRQFSNSRSEMNVSTLELGDSALYLCASSPLGGSGYNEQFFGPGTRLTVL.

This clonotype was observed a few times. The CDR3 region is CASSLNRAETQYF. CDR3 DNA: TGTGCCAGCAGTTTGAACAGGGCTGAGACCCAGTACTTC. The chain carries TRBV27 and TRBJ2-5, with D perhaps matching TRBD1 (6 bases). Between the trimmed V and J ends, which lost 3 bases and 5 bases, there was a span of 10 bases. The CDR3 extends over 13 amino acids. The germline gives CDR1 MNHEY, CDR2 SMNVEV (reference sequence).

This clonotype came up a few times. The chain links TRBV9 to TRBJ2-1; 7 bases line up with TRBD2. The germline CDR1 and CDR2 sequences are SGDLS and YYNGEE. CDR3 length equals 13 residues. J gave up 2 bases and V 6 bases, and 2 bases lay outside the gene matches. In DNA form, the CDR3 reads TGTGCCAGCAACAGCGGGACCTACAATGAGCAGTTCTTC. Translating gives CASNSGTYNEQFF.

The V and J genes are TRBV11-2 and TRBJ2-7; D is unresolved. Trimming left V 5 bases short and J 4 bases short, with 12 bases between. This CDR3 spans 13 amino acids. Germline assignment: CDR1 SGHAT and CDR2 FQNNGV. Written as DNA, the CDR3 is TGTGCCAGCAGCGTCCGACATGCTTACGAGCAGTACTTC. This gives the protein CASSVRHAYEQYF.

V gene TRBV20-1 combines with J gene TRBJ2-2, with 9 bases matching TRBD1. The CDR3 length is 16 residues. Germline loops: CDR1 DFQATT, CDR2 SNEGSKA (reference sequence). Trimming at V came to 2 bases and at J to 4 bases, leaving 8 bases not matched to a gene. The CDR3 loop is CSARLPGQGVTGELFF. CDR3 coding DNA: TGCAGTGCTAGACTTCCGGGACAGGGTGTCACCGGGGAGCTGTTTTTT.